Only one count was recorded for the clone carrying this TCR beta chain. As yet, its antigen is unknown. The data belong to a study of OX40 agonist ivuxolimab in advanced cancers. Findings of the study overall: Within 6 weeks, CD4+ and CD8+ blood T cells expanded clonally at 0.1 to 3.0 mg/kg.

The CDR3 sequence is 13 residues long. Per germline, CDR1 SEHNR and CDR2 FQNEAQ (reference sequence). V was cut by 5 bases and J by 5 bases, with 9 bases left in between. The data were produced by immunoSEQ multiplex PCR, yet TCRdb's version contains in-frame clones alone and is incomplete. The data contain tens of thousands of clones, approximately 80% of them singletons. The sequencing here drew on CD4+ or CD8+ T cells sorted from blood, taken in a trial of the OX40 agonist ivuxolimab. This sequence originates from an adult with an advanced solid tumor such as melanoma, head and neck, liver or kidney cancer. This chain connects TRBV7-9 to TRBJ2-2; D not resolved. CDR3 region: CASSPIDTGELFF. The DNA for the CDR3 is TGTGCCAGCAGCCCCATTGATACCGGGGAGCTGTTTTTT.